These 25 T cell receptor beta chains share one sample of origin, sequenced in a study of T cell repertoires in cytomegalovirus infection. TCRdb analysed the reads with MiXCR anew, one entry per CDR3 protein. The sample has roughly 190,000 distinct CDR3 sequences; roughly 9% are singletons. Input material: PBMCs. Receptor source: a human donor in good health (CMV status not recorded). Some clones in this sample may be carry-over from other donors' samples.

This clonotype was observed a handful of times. The DNA of the CDR3 is TGTGCCAGCAGTTCGGGGGGCCGCACAGATACGCAGTATTTT. Residues: CASSSGGRTDTQYF. The V and J genes are TRBV6-2 or TRBV6-3 and TRBJ2-3; D possibly corresponds to TRBD2 (7 bases). The CDR3 runs to 14 residues. Trimming pared 4 bases from V and 1 base from J, leaving 9 bases between. Per the germline V gene, CDR1 is MNHEY and CDR2 is SVGEGT.

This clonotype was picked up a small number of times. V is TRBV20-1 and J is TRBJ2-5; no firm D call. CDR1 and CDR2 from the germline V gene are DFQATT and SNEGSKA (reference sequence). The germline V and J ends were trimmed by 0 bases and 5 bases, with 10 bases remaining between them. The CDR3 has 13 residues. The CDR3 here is CSAREPGPETQYF. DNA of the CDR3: TGCAGTGCTAGAGAGCCCGGTCCGGAGACCCAGTACTTC.

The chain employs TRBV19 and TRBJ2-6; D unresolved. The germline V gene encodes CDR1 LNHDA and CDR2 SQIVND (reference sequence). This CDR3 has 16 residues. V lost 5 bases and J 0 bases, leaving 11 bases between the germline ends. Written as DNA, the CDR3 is TGTGCCAGTAGTCTGGACGGCAACTCTGGGGCCAACGTCCTGACTTTC. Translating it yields CASSLDGNSGANVLTF.

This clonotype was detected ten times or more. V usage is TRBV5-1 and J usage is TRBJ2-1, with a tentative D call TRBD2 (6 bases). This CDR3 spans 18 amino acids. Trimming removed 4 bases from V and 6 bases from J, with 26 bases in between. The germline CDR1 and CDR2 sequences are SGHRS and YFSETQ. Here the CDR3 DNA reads TGCGCCAGCAGCCCTGGGCCCGCGGGACGACTGGTCGGCAATGAGCAGTTCTTC. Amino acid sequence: CASSPGPAGRLVGNEQFF.

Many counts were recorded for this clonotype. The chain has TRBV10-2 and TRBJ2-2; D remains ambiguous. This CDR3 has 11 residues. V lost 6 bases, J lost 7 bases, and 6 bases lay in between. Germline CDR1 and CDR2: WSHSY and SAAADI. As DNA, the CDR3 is TGCGCCAGCAGCGTCGACGGGGAGCTGTTTTTT. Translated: CASSVDGELFF.

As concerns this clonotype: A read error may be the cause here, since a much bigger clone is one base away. CDR3 loop: CARSLFSQINTGELFF. Here the CDR3 DNA reads TGTGCCAGAAGCTTATTTTCACAGATAAACACCGGGGAGCTGTTTTTT. The rearrangement uses TRBV11-2 and TRBJ2-2, with no clear D. The CDR3 is 16 residues long. CDR1 SGHAT and CDR2 FQNNGV come from the germline V gene.

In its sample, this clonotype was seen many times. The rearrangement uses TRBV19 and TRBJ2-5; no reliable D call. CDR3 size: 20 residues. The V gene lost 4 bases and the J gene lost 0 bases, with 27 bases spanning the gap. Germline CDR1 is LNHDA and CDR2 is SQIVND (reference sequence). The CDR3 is CASSTTNIFTALIDQETQYF. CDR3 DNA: TGTGCCAGTAGTACAACGAACATATTTACAGCCCTCATCGACCAAGAGACCCAGTACTTC. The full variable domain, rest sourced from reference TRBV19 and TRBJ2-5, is DGGITQSPKYLFRKEGQNVTLSCEQNLNHDAMYWYRQDPGQGLRLIYYSQIVNDFQKGDIAEGYSVSREKKESFPLTVTSAQKNPTAFYLCASSTTNIFTALIDQETQYFGPGTRLLVL.

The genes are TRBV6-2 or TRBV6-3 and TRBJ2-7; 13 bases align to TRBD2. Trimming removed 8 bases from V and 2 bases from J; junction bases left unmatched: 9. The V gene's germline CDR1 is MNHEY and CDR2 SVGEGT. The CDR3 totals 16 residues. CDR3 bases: TGTGCCAGCCGCCCCAGCACTAGCGGGGGGGCCTACGAGCAGTACTTC. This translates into CASRPSTSGGAYEQYF.

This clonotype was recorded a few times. The CDR3 bases are TGTGCCAGCAGTAATACACCGGGACCAACACCAATGAACACTGAAGCTTTCTTT. This translates into CASSNTPGPTPMNTEAFF. The chain has TRBV28 and TRBJ1-1; D may be TRBD1 (5 bases). Germline CDR1 reads MDHEN; CDR2 reads SYDVKM. This CDR3 spans 18 amino acids. V lost 5 bases, J lost 0 bases, and 22 bases lay in between.

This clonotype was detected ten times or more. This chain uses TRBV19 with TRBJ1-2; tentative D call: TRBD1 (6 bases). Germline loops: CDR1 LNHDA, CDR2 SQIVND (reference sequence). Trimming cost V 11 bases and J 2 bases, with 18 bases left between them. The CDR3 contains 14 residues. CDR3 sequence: CASRRGGENYGYTF. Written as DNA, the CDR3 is TGTGCCTCCCGGAGGGGGGGAGAGAACTATGGCTACACCTTC.

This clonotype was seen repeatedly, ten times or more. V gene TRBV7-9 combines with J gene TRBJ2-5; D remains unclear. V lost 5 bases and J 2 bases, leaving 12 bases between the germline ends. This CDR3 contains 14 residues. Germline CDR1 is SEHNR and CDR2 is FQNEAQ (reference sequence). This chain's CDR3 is CASSPDKVQETQYF. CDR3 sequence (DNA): TGTGCCAGCAGCCCAGATAAGGTACAAGAGACCCAGTACTTC.

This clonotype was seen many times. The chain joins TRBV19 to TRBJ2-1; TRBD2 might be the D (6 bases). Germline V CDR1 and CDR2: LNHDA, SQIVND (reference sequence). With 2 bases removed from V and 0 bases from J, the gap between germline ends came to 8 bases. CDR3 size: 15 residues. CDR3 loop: CASSIRGSSYNEQFF. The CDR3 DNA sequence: TGTGCCAGTAGTATACGGGGGAGCTCCTACAATGAGCAGTTCTTC.

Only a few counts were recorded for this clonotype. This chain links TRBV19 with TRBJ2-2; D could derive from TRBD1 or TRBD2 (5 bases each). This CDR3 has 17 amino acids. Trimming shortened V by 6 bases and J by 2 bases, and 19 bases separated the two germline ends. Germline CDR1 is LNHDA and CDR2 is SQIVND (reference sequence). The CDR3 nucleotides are TGTGCCAGTAGCTCCCGACCCCGGGACCTTAACACCGGGGAGCTGTTTTTT. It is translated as CASSSRPRDLNTGELFF.

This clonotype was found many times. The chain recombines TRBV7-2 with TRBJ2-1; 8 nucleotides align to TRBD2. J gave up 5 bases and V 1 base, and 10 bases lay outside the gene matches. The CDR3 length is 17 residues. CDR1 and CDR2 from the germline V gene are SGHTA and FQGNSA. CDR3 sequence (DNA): TGTGCCAGCAGCTTAGTTTCTGGTCGCGGGGGGAACAATGAGCAGTTCTTC. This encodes CASSLVSGRGGNNEQFF.

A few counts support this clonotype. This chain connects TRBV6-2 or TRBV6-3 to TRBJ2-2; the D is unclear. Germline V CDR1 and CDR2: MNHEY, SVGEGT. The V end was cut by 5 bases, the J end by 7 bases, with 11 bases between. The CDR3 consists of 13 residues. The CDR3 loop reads CASSPNSLGELFF. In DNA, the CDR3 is TGTGCCAGCAGTCCGAACAGTCTCGGGGAGCTGTTTTTT.

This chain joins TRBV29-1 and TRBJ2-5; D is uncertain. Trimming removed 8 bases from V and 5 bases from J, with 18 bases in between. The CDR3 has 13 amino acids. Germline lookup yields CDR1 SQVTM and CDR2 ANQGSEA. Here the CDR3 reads CSTHVVAGETQYF. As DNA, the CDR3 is TGCAGCACCCACGTGGTGGCTGGGGAGACCCAGTACTTC.

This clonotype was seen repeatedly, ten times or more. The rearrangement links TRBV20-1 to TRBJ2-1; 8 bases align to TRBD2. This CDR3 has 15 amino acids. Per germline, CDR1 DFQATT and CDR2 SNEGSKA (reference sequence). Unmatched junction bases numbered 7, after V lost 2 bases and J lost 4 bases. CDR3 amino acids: CSARRISGVYNEQFF. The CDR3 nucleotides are TGCAGTGCTAGACGGATTAGCGGGGTGTACAATGAGCAGTTCTTC.

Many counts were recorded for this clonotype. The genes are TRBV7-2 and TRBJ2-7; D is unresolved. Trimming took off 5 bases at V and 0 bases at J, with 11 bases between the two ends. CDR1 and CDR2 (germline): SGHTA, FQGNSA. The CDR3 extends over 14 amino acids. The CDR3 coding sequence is TGTGCCAGCAGCCGTCTACACCGCTCCTACGAGCAGTACTTC. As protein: CASSRLHRSYEQYF. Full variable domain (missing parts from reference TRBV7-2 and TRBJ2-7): GAGVSQSPSNKVTEKGKDVELRCDPISGHTALYWYRQSLGQGLEFLIYFQGNSAPDKSGLPSDRFSAERTGGSVSTLTIQRTQQEDSAVYLCASSRLHRSYEQYFGPGTRLTVT.

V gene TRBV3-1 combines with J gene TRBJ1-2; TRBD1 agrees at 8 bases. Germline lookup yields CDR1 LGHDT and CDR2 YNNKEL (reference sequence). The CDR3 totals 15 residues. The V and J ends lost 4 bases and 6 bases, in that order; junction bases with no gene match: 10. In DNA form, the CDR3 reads TGTGCCAGCAGCCCTATCGGACAGGGTGGAAATGGCTACACCTTC. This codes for CASSPIGQGGNGYTF.

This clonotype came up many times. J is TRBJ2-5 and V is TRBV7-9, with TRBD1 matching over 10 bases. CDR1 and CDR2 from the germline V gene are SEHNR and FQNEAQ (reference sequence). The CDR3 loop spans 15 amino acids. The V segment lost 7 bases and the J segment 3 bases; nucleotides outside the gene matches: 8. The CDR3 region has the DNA TGTGCCAGCACCTCCGGGACAGGGGCTAAAGAGACCCAGTACTTC. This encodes CASTSGTGAKETQYF.

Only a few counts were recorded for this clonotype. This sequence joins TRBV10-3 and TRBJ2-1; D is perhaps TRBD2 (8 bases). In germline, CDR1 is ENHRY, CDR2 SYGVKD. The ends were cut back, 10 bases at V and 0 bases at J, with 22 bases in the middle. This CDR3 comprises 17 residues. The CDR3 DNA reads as TGTGCCACAGGGGGAGCGGGAGATACCGTCTCCTACAATGAGCAGTTCTTC. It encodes CATGGAGDTVSYNEQFF.

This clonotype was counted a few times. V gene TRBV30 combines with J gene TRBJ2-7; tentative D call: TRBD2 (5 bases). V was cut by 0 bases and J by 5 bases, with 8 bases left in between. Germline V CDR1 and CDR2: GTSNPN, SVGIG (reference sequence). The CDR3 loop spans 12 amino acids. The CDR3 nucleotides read TGTGCCTGGAGTGTATCCGGGAACGAGCAGTACTTC. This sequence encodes CAWSVSGNEQYF. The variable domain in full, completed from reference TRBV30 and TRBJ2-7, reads SQTIHQWPATLVQPVGSPLSLECTVEGTSNPNLYWYRQAAGRGLQLLFYSVGIGQISSEVPQNLSASRPQDRQFILSSKKLLLSDSGFYLCAWSVSGNEQYFGPGTRLTVT.

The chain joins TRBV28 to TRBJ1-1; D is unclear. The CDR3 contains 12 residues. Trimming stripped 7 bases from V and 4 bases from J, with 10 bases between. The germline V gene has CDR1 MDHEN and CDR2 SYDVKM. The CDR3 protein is CASIGGVTEAFF. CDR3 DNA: TGTGCCAGCATCGGCGGGGTCACTGAAGCTTTCTTT.

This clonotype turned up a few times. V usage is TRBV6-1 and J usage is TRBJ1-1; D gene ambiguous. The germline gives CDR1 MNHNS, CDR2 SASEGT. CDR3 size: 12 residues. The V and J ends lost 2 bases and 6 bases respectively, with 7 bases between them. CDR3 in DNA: TGTGCCAGCAGTGAACGAAAGGCTGAAGCTTTCTTT. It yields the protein CASSERKAEAFF.

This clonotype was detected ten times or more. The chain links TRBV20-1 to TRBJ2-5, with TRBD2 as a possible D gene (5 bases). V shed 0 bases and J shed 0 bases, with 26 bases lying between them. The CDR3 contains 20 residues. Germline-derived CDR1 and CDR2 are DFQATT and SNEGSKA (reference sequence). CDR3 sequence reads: CSARDRWLLGKTGNQETQYF. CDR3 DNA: TGCAGTGCTAGAGATCGGTGGCTTCTGGGGAAGACCGGGAACCAAGAGACCCAGTACTTC.